Listed here are 10 T cell receptor beta chains from one sample, sequenced in a study of blood T cell repertoires in COVID-19. Repertoires were generated with immunoSEQ multiplex PCR, while TCRdb's copy carries only in-frame clones and drops some. The sample records about 410,000 clones, just over 85% being singletons. Sequencing was performed on peripheral blood. These receptors were obtained from a woman aged 25 to 39 with active or convalescent COVID-19.

V usage is TRBV3-1 (or the pseudogene TRBV3-2) and J usage is TRBJ1-2, with 8 bases that match TRBD1. This CDR3 has 16 residues. J was trimmed by 5 bases and V by 1 base; bases with no gene match: 9. Germline V gene data show CDR1 as LGHDT and CDR2 as YNNKEL (reference sequence). CDR3 residues: CASSQVGAGGKYGYTF. In DNA, the CDR3 is TGTGCCAGCAGCCAAGTCGGGGCAGGGGGCAAGTATGGCTACACCTTC.

V usage is TRBV5-1 and J usage is TRBJ1-3; D might be TRBD1 (5 bases). The CDR3 sequence is 14 residues long. The germline V gene encodes CDR1 SGHRS and CDR2 YFSETQ. The V end lost 0 bases, the J end lost 3 bases, and 7 bases lay between the germline ends. This chain's CDR3 is CASSLEGVGNTIYF. The CDR3 DNA reads as TGCGCCAGCAGCTTGGAAGGGGTTGGAAACACCATATATTTT.

The genes are TRBV6-6 and TRBJ2-1; 7 bases line up with TRBD2. Germline loops: CDR1 MNHNY, CDR2 SVGAGI (reference sequence). CDR3 length equals 14 residues. After removal of 6 bases from V and 2 bases from J, the junction contained 4 bases not matched to a gene. The CDR3 sequence: CASSETSTYNEQFF. The CDR3 region has the DNA TGTGCCAGCAGCGAGACTAGCACCTACAATGAGCAGTTCTTC.

This chain uses TRBV6-1 with TRBJ2-7; 9 bases fit TRBD2. CDR3 length: 16 amino acids. Germline assignment: CDR1 MNHNS and CDR2 SASEGT. Trimming removed 3 bases from V and 1 base from J; junction bases left unmatched: 7. CDR3 region: CASSDRGLAGSYEQYF. In nucleotides, the CDR3 is TGTGCCAGCAGTGATAGGGGCCTAGCGGGGTCCTACGAGCAGTACTTC.

This chain joins TRBV7-9 and TRBJ1-2, with 10 nucleotides matching TRBD1. V lost 8 bases, J lost 5 bases, and 5 bases stayed unmatched. From germline, CDR1 is SEHNR and CDR2 FQNEAQ (reference sequence). The CDR3 runs 13 residues. The CDR3 nucleotides are TGTGCCAGCGGTCTGGGACAGGGGTATGGCTACACCTTC. Translating it yields CASGLGQGYGYTF.

This chain uses TRBV29-1 with TRBJ1-3; D is uncertain. The CDR3 runs to 14 residues. The V end was cut by 6 bases, the J end by 7 bases, with 19 bases between. Germline-derived CDR1 and CDR2 are SQVTM and ANQGSEA. CDR3 sequence: CSVADGGSQNTIYF. CDR3 nucleotide sequence: TGCAGCGTAGCGGACGGAGGGTCGCAGAACACCATATATTTT.

This chain joins TRBV25-1 and TRBJ2-6; D might be TRBD2 (6 bases). The CDR3 is 18 amino acids. CDR1 and CDR2 (germline): MGHDK, SYGVNS. Trimming cost V 3 bases and J 0 bases, with 15 bases left between them. The CDR3 DNA reads as TGTGCCAGCAGTGAGAGCGGGTTTCTAGTCTCTGGGGCCAACGTCCTGACTTTC. It translates to CASSESGFLVSGANVLTF.

The chain links TRBV6-4 to TRBJ1-5, with D possibly being TRBD1 (6 bases). This CDR3 comprises 13 residues. The V gene's germline CDR1 is MRHNA and CDR2 SNTAGT. Between the trimmed V and J ends, which lost 3 bases and 6 bases, there was a span of 9 bases. The CDR3 reads CASSEGAGQPQHF. DNA of the CDR3: TGTGCCAGCAGTGAGGGGGCAGGTCAGCCCCAGCATTTT.

The rearrangement joins TRBV19 to TRBJ2-3; 7 bases align to TRBD2. There are 15 residues in the CDR3. Germline V lookup: CDR1 LNHDA, CDR2 SQIVND (reference sequence). V dropped 7 bases and J dropped 3; count of bases not matched to a gene: 10. DNA of the CDR3: TGTGCCAGTAAAAAACTGGCGGGGGTAACAGATACGCAGTATTTT. This gives the protein CASKKLAGVTDTQYF.

The rearrangement links TRBV11-2 to TRBJ2-5; unclear D gene. Germline CDR1 and CDR2: SGHAT and FQNNGV. This CDR3 is built from 12 residues. V dropped 5 bases and J dropped 7 bases, with 11 bases sitting between them. The CDR3 region is CASSNELVTQYF. Here the CDR3 DNA reads TGTGCCAGCAGCAATGAGTTGGTGACCCAGTACTTC.